These 12 T cell receptor beta chains originate from one sample sequenced in a study of vaccination and CD4 T cells after COVID-19. At the Johns Hopkins FTIC core, DNA taken from cultured CD4+ T cells was sequenced by way of the Oncomine TCR Beta short-read assay. TCRdb redid the calling of the PCR reads with MiXCR, one entry per CDR3 protein. The sample lists around 13,000 distinct CDR3 sequences; approximately 52% were seen once. These TCRs' antigens remain unknown. Treatment of the sample: approximately nine-day PBMC culture with coronavirus spike peptide pools or control peptides (ViraFEST assay). Sequenced: CD4+ T cells from blood, cultured in vitro. The source of these receptors is a human donor who had recovered from COVID-19.

J is TRBJ1-1 and V is TRBV30, with TRBD1 as a possible D gene (5 bases). Germline CDR1 GTSNPN, CDR2 SVGIG (reference sequence). The CDR3 is made up of 14 amino acids. V gave up 6 bases and J gave up 0 bases, with 14 bases separating them. The CDR3 bases are TGTGCCTGCCCGCCAGGGCCCTTGAACACTGAAGCTTTCTTT. Protein sequence: CACPPGPLNTEAFF.

The table lists this clonotype with a few counts. This rearrangement joins TRBV6-2 or TRBV6-3 to TRBJ1-2; D not resolved. Between the trimmed V and J ends, which lost 0 bases and 4 bases, there was a span of 6 bases. CDR1 is MNHEY, CDR2 SVGEGT, per germline. The CDR3 extends over 13 amino acids. CDR3: CASSYSNSYGYTF. The DNA for the CDR3 is TGTGCCAGCAGTTACTCGAACAGCTATGGCTACACCTTC.

CDR3 protein: CASSLSSGAGVTDTQYF. DNA for the CDR3: TGTGCCAGCAGCTTAAGTTCAGGAGCGGGAGTCACAGATACGCAGTATTTT. The chain carries TRBV7-9 and TRBJ2-3, with TRBD2 matching over 8 bases. CDR1 and CDR2 from the germline V gene are SEHNR and FQNEAQ (reference sequence). This CDR3 is 17 amino acids long. After removal of 2 bases from V and 2 bases from J, the junction contained 9 bases not matched to a gene. The whole variable domain, filled in from reference TRBV7-9 and TRBJ2-3, reads DTGVSQNPRHKITKRGQNVTFRCDPISEHNRLYWYRQTLGQGPEFLTYFQNEAQLEKSRLLSDRFSAERPKGSFSTLEIQRTEQGDSAMYLCASSLSSGAGVTDTQYFGPGTRLTVL.

This chain links TRBV30 with TRBJ1-6, with D possibly matching TRBD1 (5 bases). Trimming removed 2 bases at V and 0 bases at J, with 17 bases between. The germline CDR1 and CDR2 sequences are GTSNPN and SVGIG (reference sequence). This CDR3 comprises 18 residues. This CDR3 reads CAWSTGHTSSSYNSPLHF. The CDR3 nucleotides are TGTGCCTGGAGTACAGGACATACGTCAAGCTCCTATAATTCACCCCTCCACTTT. The full variable domain, its missing parts supplied by reference TRBV30 and TRBJ1-6, is SQTIHQWPATLVQPVGSPLSLECTVEGTSNPNLYWYRQAAGRGLQLLFYSVGIGQISSEVPQNLSASRPQDRQFILSSKKLLLSDSGFYLCAWSTGHTSSSYNSPLHFGNGTRLTVT.

This clonotype was counted a few times. The chain carries TRBV24-1 and TRBJ2-3; the match to TRBD1 covers 7 bases. V gave up 5 bases and J gave up 4 bases; unmatched junction bases: 5. Germline V gene sequence: CDR1 KGHDR, CDR2 SFDVKD. The CDR3 runs 14 residues. The CDR3, as DNA: TGTGCCACCAGTGGACAGGGCGGACCAGATACGCAGTATTTT. It specifies CATSGQGGPDTQYF.

The chain combines TRBV20-1 with TRBJ2-3; TRBD2 might be the D (6 bases). CDR3 length: 16 amino acids. Germline V gene sequence: CDR1 DFQATT, CDR2 SNEGSKA (reference sequence). V was trimmed by 0 bases and J by 2 bases, leaving 15 bases between them. Written as DNA, the CDR3 is TGCAGTGCTAGAGACTTCCTAGCGCTTAACACAGATACGCAGTATTTT. Protein sequence: CSARDFLALNTDTQYF.

There are a few counts of this clonotype. This rearrangement joins TRBV2 to TRBJ2-7; tentative D call: TRBD2 (6 bases). V was shortened by 5 bases and J by 3 bases, with 11 bases between the two germline ends. Germline-derived CDR1 and CDR2 are SNHLY and FYNNEI. The CDR3 totals 13 residues. The CDR3 bases are TGTGCCAGCAGTTCCGGGGGTGGCTACGAGCAGTACTTC. This encodes CASSSGGGYEQYF. Full variable domain (missing parts from reference TRBV2 and TRBJ2-7): EPEVTQTPSHQVTQMGQEVILRCVPISNHLYFYWYRQILGQKVEFLVSFYNNEISEKSEIFDDQFSVERPDGSNFTLKIRSTKLEDSAMYFCASSSGGGYEQYFGPGTRLTVT.

The V call is TRBV30, the J call TRBJ1-5; D not certain. Germline loops: CDR1 GTSNPN, CDR2 SVGIG (reference sequence). With 1 base removed from V and 1 base from J, the gap between germline ends came to 5 bases. This CDR3 is built from 13 residues. CDR3 nucleotides: TGTGCCTGGAGTGCAGACAGCAATCAGCCCCAGCATTTT. This sequence encodes CAWSADSNQPQHF.

This clonotype appeared a few times. CDR3 coding DNA: TGCAGTGCTAGAGAAAACCATTCACCCCTCCACTTT. It translates to CSARENHSPLHF. This rearrangement joins TRBV20-1 to TRBJ1-6; no clear D gene. The CDR3 loop spans 12 amino acids. Trimming removed 0 bases at V and 8 bases at J, with 5 bases between. Per germline, CDR1 DFQATT and CDR2 SNEGSKA (reference sequence).

The chain carries TRBV20-1 and TRBJ1-6, with 8 nucleotides matching TRBD1. Germline CDR1 reads DFQATT; CDR2 reads SNEGSKA (reference sequence). J was trimmed by 4 bases and V by 7 bases; bases with no gene match: 6. This CDR3 is built from 14 residues. The CDR3 DNA reads as TGCAGTGTCACGACAGGGGATTATAATTCACCCCTCCACTTT. Translated, it gives CSVTTGDYNSPLHF.

The V call is TRBV2, the J call TRBJ2-5, with D unresolved. The germline gives CDR1 SNHLY, CDR2 FYNNEI. The CDR3 length is 13 residues. The V end lost 2 bases, the J end lost 1 base, and 5 bases lay between the germline ends. The CDR3: CASSEWSQETQYF. The CDR3 DNA reads as TGTGCCAGCAGTGAATGGAGCCAAGAGACCCAGTACTTC.

This clonotype turned up a few times. This chain uses TRBV7-2 with TRBJ1-1, with a possible D match to TRBD1 (5 bases). Germline V gene lookup returns CDR1 SGHTA and CDR2 FQGNSA. The ends were cut back, 5 bases at V and 5 bases at J, with 15 bases in the middle. There are 14 residues in the CDR3. CDR3 residues: CASSADRRSTEAFF. In DNA form, the CDR3 reads TGTGCCAGCAGCGCCGACAGAAGGAGTACTGAAGCTTTCTTT.